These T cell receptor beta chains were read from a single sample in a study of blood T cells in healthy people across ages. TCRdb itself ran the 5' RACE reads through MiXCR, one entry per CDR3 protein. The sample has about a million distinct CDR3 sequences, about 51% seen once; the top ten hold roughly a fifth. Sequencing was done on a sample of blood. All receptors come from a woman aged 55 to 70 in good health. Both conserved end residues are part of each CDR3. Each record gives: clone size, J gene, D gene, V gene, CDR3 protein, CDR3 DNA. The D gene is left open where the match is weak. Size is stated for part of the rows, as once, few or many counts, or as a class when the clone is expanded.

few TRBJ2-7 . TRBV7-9 CASSSRTKSYEQYF TGTGCCAGCAGCTCCCGGACAAAATCCTACGAGCAGTACTTC
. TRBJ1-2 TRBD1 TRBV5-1 CASSPGQARGYGYTF TGCGCCAGCAGCCCGGGACAGGCTCGGGGCTATGGCTACACCTTC
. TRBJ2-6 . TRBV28 CASSKGRGANVLTF TGTGCCAGCAGCAAAGGGCGTGGGGCCAACGTCCTGACTTTC
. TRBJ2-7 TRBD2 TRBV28 CASSSRTSGMPYEQYF TGTGCCAGCAGTTCCCGGACTAGCGGGATGCCCTACGAGCAGTACTTC
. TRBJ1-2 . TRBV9 CASSVSLARNYGYTF TGTGCCAGCAGCGTTTCCTTGGCCAGAAACTATGGCTACACCTTC
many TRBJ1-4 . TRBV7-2 CASSFGQGNEKLFF TGTGCCAGCAGCTTTGGGCAGGGCAATGAAAAACTGTTTTTT
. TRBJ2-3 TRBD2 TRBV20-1 CSAREAGVLTDTQYF TGCAGTGCTAGAGAGGCGGGGGTTTTAACAGATACGCAGTATTTT
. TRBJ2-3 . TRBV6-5 CACSGGTLGGDTQYF TGTGCCTGCAGCGGAGGGACACTCGGGGGGGATACGCAGTATTTT
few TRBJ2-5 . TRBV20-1 CSARRRKETQYF TGCAGTGCAAGACGACGGAAAGAGACCCAGTACTTC
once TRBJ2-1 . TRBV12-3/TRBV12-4 CASTPDGGNNEQFF TGTGCCAGCACCCCGGACGGCGGGAACAATGAGCAGTTCTTC
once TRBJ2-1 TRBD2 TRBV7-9 CASSFLAGVMDEQFF TGTGCCAGCAGCTTCTTAGCGGGAGTAATGGATGAGCAGTTCTTC
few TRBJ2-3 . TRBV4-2 CASSQGLAEENTQYF TGTGCCAGCAGCCAAGGGCTAGCAGAGGAGAATACGCAGTATTTT
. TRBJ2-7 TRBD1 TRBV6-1 CASSEWTGLYEQYF TGTGCCAGCAGTGAGTGGACAGGGCTCTACGAGCAGTACTTC
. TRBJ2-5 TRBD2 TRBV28 CASALGTRQETQYF TGTGCCAGCGCTCTGGGGACTAGGCAAGAGACCCAGTACTTC
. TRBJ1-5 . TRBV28 CASSPARTGRVQPQHF TGTGCCAGCAGCCCAGCCCGGACGGGGCGCGTTCAGCCCCAGCATTTT
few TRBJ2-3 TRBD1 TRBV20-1 CSARGQIDTDTQYF TGCAGTGCTAGGGGACAGATCGACACAGATACGCAGTATTTT
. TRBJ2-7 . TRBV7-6 CASSLAKGHALGYEQYF TGTGCCAGCAGCTTAGCTAAGGGACATGCGTTAGGGTACGAGCAGTACTTC
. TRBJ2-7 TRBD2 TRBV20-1 CSAGHSGIHNEQYF TGCAGTGCTGGTCATAGCGGGATTCACAATGAGCAGTACTTC
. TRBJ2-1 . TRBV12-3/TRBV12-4 CASSKGGYNEQFF TGTGCCAGCAGCAAAGGCGGTTACAATGAGCAGTTCTTC
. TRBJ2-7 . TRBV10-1 CASSESGSRKYEQYF TGCGCCAGCAGTGAGTCCGGGTCGCGAAAATACGAGCAGTACTTC
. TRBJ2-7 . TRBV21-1 CARLAGGIVEQYF TGTGCCAGATTAGCGGGAGGGATTGTAGAGCAGTACTTC
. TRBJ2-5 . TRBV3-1 CASSPFPRREETQYF TGTGCCAGCAGCCCCTTCCCGCGGAGGGAAGAGACCCAGTACTTC
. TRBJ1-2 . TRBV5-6 CASSLDPGRYYGYTF TGTGCCAGCAGCTTGGATCCGGGGCGCTACTATGGCTACACCTTC
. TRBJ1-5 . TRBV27 CASHPLSGRGNQPQHF TGTGCCAGCCACCCTTTATCCGGGCGGGGCAATCAGCCCCAGCATTTT
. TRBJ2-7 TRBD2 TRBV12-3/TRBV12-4 CASTSGGLHEQYF TGTGCCAGCACCTCGGGGGGTCTTCACGAGCAGTACTTC
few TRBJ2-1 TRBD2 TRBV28 CASSLLAGANEQFF TGTGCCAGCAGCCTACTAGCGGGAGCTAATGAGCAGTTCTTC
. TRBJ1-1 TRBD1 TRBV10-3 CAISPTGTGVVVMNTEAFF TGTGCCATCAGTCCCACCGGGACAGGTGTCGTGGTTATGAACACTGAAGCTTTCTTT
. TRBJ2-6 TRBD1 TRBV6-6 CASQGGLSSGANVLTF TGTGCCTCCCAAGGGGGCTTGAGCTCTGGGGCCAACGTCCTGACTTTC
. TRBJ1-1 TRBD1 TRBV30 CAWSVGGSQAAFF TGTGCCTGGAGTGTAGGGGGCAGTCAGGCGGCTTTCTTT
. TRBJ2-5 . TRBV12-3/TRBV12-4 CASSRAGRGALQGTQYF TGTGCCAGCAGTCGCGCAGGGAGGGGGGCCTTACAAGGGACCCAGTACTTC
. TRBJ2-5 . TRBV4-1 CASSRQVRGETQYF TGCGCCAGCAGCCGGCAAGTCCGAGGGGAGACCCAGTACTTC
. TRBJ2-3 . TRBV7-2 CASSPRGPNTDTQYF TGTGCCAGCAGCCCACGTGGACCCAACACAGATACGCAGTATTTT
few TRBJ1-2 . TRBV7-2 CASSLGGYGGYGYTF TGTGCCAGCAGCTTAGGGGGGTACGGTGGCTATGGCTACACCTTC
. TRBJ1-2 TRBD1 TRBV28 CASSGDSPDFDGYTF TGTGCCAGCAGTGGGGACAGCCCGGATTTTGATGGCTACACCTTC
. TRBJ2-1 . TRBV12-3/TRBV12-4 CASSFSSGYNEQFF TGTGCCAGCAGTTTTTCCAGCGGGTACAATGAGCAGTTCTTC
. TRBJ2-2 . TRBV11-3 CASSFMSGGNGELFF TGTGCCAGCAGCTTTATGTCCGGGGGCAACGGGGAGCTGTTTTTT
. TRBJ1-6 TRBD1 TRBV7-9 CASSRDRGWPPLHF TGTGCCAGCAGCCGGGACAGGGGATGGCCACCCCTCCACTTT
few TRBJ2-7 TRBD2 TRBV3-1 CASSPRTSGSIGGYEQYF TGTGCCAGCAGCCCCCGGACTAGCGGGTCTATCGGTGGCTACGAGCAGTACTTC
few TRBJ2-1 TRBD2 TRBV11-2 CASSLGGGGISSYNEQFF TGTGCCAGCAGCTTAGGTGGGGGGGGGATCAGCTCCTACAATGAGCAGTTCTTC
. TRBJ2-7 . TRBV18 CASSPPGTSSYEQYF TGTGCCAGCTCACCACCTGGGACCAGCTCCTACGAGCAGTACTTC
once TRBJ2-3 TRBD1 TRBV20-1 CSASHPQGGTDTQYF TGCAGTGCTAGTCACCCACAGGGGGGCACAGATACGCAGTATTTT
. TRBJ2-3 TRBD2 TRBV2 CASSEGTSGADTQYF TGTGCCAGCAGTGAAGGGACTAGCGGGGCAGATACGCAGTATTTT
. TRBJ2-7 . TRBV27 CASSWLPAYEQYF TGTGCCAGCAGTTGGTTACCCGCCTACGAGCAGTACTTC
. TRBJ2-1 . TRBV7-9 CASSPRTAAYNEQFF TGTGCCAGCAGCCCCCGGACTGCGGCTTACAATGAGCAGTTCTTC
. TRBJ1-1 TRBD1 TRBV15 CATSRGDRNTEAFF TGTGCCACCAGCAGAGGGGACAGGAACACTGAAGCTTTCTTT
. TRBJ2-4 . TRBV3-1 CASSPGLKTYVQYF TGTGCCAGCAGCCCCGGACTAAAGACCTACGTGCAGTACTTC
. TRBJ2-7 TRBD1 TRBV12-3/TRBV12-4 CASSLRQGANEQYF TGTGCCAGCAGTTTAAGGCAGGGGGCAAACGAGCAGTACTTC